The source of this T cell receptor (beta chain) is a study of cytomegalovirus exposure and HLA in healthy donors. The wider study: In an earlier analysis, some 110 million unique TCR beta sequences were found from about 180 million T cells.

Study-wide points: Most TCRs appeared rarely, but some public TCRs recurred in many donors. About 87% or about 30% of the time was how often most TCR beta V segments were productive, according to an earlier analysis. The classifier, whose performance was assessed in both the original and validation cohorts, reportedly diagnosed cytomegalovirus status with high specificity and sensitivity.

Researchers ran the PCR with 60 Vbeta and 13 Jbeta primers. Assay used: immunoSEQ multiplex PCR; TCRdb lists only in-frame clones, some missing. The table lists roughly 60,000 clones, around three quarters of them singletons, with about 1.5% in the top ten. To note about this clone: What it binds is unknown.

The germline V gene encodes CDR1 SNHLY and CDR2 FYNNEI. The CDR3 runs to 12 residues. V lost 3 bases and J 4 bases, leaving 6 bases between the germline ends. The clonotype comes from a female donor in good health and CMV-seronegative. The sample taken for sequencing was PBMCs. The V gene is TRBV2, the J gene TRBJ2-5; D is ambiguous. The CDR3 loop reads CASSEGLETQYF. CDR3 nucleotides: TGTGCCAGCAGTGAGGGCCTAGAGACCCAGTACTTC.